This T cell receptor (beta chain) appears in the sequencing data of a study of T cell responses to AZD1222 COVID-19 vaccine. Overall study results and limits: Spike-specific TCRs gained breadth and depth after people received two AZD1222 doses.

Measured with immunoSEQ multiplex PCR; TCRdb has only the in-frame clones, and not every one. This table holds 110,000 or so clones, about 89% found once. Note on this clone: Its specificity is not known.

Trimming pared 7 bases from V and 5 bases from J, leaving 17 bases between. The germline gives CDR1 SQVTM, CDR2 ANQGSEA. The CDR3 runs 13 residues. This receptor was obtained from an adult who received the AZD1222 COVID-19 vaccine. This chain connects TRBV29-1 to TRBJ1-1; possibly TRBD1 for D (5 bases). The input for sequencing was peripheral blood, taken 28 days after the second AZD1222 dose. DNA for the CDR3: TGCAGCGCCGATAGGGGCGGGACGACTGAAGCTTTCTTT. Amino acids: CSADRGGTTEAFF.